Detailed here is one T cell receptor beta chain. Trimming left V 0 bases short and J 11 bases short, with 10 bases between. CDR1 is LGHNT and CDR2 is FRNRAP in the germline V gene. This CDR3 is built from 13 residues. This entry comes from a study of blood T cell repertoires in COVID-19. Whole-study context: Specimens from acute and convalescent COVID-19 originated in the United States, Italy and Spain. The cDNA or gDNA used as material had been derived from T cells, B-cell-depleted T cells, or PBMCs.

Original processing methods: The authors estimated nucleated cell counts from reference gene primer amplification. Generated by immunoSEQ multiplex PCR, the TCRdb table keeps only in-frame clones and is missing some. The DNA gave D and trimming, while V, J and clone size come from that table. The table shows roughly 100,000 clones, with about 80% occurring only once. The receptor comes from a human donor in a cohort sampled during active COVID-19. V and J are TRBV12-5 and TRBJ2-2; D call uncertain. The specimen was peripheral blood. The CDR3 reads CASGLVLRGELFF. Here the CDR3 DNA reads TGTGCTAGTGGTTTGGTACTTCGAGGCGAGCTGTTTTTT.